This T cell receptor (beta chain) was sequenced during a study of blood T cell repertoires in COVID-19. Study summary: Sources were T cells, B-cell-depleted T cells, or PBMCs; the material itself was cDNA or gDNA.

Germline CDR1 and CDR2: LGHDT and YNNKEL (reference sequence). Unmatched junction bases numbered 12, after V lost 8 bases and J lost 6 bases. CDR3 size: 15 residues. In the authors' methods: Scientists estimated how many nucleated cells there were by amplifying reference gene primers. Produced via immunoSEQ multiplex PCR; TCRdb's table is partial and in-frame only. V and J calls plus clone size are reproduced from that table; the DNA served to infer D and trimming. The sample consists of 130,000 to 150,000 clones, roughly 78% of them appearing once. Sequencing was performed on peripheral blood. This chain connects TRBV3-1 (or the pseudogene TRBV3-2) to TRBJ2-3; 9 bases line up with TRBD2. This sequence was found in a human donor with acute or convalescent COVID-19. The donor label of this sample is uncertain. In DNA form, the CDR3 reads TGTGCCAGCTCCCCTAAGGGGGCGGGGGGGGATACGCAGTATTTT. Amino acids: CASSPKGAGGDTQYF.